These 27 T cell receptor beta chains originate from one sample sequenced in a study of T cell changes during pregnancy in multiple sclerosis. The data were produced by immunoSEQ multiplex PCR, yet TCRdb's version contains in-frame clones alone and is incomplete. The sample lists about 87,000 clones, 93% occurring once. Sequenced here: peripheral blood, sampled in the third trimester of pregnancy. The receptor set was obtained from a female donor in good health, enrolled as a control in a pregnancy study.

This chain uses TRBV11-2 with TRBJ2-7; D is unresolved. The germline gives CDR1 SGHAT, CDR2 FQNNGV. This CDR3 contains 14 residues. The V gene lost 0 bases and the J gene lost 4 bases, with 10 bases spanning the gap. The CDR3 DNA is TGTGCCAGCAGCTTAGAACCCCAGGCGTACGAGCAGTACTTC. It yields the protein CASSLEPQAYEQYF.

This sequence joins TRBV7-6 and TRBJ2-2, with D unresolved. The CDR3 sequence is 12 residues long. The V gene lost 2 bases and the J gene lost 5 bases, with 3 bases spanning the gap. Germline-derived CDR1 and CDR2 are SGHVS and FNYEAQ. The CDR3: CASSLRTGELFF. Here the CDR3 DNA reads TGTGCCAGCAGCTTACGGACCGGGGAGCTGTTTTTT.

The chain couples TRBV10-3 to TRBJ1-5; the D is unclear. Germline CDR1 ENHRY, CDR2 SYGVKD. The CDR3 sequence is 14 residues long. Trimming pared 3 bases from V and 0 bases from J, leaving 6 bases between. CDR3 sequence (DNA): TGTGCCATCAGTGACCGGGATAGCAATCAGCCCCAGCATTTT. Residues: CAISDRDSNQPQHF.

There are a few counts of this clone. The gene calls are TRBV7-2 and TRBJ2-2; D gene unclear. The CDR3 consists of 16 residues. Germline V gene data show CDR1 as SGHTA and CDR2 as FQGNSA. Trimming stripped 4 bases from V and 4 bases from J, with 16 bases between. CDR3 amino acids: CASSSRSVSGTGELFF. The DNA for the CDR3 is TGTGCCAGCAGCTCCCGGTCAGTATCAGGCACCGGGGAGCTGTTTTTT.

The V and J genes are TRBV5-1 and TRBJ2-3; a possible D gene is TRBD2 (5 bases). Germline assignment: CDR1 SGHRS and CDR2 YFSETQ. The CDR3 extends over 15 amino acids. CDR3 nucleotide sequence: TGCGCGACCTCCCCTTACCGGGGTAGCACAGATACGCAGTATTTT. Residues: CATSPYRGSTDTQYF.

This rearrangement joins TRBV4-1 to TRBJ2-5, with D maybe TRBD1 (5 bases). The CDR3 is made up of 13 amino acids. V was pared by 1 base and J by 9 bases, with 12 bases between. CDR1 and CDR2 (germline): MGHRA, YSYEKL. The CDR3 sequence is CASSQGAEGAQYF. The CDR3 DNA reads TGCGCCAGCAGCCAAGGAGCCGAAGGGGCCCAGTACTTC.

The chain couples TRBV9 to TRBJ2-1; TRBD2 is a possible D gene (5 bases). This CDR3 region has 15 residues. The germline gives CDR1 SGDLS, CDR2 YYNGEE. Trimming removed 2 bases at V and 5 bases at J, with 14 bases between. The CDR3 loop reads CASSVSGDWNNEQFF. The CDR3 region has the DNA TGTGCCAGCAGCGTTTCCGGGGATTGGAACAATGAGCAGTTCTTC.

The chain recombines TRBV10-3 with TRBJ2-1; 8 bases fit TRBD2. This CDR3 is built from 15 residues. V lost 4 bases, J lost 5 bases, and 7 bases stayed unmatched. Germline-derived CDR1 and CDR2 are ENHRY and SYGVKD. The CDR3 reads CAISAGGDLNNEQFF. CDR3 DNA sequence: TGTGCCATCAGTGCGGGGGGGGATCTAAACAATGAGCAGTTCTTC.

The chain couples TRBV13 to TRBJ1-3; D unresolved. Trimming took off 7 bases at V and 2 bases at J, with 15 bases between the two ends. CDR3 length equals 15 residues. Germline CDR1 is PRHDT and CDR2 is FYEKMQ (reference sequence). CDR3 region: CASTVQEVTGNTIYF. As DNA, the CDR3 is TGTGCCAGCACCGTGCAGGAGGTTACTGGAAACACCATATATTTT.

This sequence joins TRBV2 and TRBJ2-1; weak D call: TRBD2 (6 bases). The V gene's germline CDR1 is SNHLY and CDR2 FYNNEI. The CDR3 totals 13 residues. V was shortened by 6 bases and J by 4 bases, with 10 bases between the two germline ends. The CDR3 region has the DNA TGTGCCAGCAGGGAGCGGGCTTACAATGAGCAGTTCTTC. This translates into CASRERAYNEQFF.

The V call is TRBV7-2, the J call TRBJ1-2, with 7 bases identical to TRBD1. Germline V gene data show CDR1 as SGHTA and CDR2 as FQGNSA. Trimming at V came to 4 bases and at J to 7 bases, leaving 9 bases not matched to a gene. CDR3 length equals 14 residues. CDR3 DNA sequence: TGTGCCAGCAGCTCAACCGGGACAGCCGTTGGCTACACCTTC. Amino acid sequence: CASSSTGTAVGYTF.

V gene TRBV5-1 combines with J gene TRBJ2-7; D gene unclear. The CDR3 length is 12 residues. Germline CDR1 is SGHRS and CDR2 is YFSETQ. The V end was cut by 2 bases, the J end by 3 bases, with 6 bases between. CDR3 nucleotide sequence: TGCGCCAGCAGCTTCAACAGCTACGAGCAGTACTTC. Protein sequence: CASSFNSYEQYF.

In DNA, the CDR3 is TGTGCCAGTGGACTAGCGGGTTCCTACGAGCAGTACTTC. This encodes CASGLAGSYEQYF. V gene TRBV19 combines with J gene TRBJ2-7; 11 bases fit TRBD2. Germline assignment: CDR1 LNHDA and CDR2 SQIVND (reference sequence). With V trimmed by 8 bases and J by 1 base, 1 base remained unmatched. The CDR3 spans 13 residues.

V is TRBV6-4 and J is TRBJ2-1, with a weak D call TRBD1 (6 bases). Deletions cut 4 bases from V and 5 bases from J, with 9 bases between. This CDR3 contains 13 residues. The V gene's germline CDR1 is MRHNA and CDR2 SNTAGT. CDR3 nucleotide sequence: TGTGCCAGCAGTGGACAGGAGAACAATGAGCAGTTCTTC. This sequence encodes CASSGQENNEQFF.

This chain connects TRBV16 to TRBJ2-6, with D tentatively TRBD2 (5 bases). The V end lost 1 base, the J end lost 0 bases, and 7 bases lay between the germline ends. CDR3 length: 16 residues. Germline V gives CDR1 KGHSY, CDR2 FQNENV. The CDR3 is CASSQWRSSGANVLTF. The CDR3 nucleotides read TGTGCCAGCAGCCAATGGAGGAGCTCTGGGGCCAACGTCCTGACTTTC.

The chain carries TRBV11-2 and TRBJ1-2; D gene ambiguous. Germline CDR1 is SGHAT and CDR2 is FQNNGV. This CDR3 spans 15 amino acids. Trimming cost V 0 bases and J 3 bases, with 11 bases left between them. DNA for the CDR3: TGTGCCAGCAGCTTAGATCCCCAATTTGACTATGGCTACACCTTC. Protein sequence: CASSLDPQFDYGYTF. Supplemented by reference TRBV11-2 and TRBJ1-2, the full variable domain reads EAGVAQSPRYKIIEKRQSVAFWCNPISGHATLYWYQQILGQGPKLLIQFQNNGVVDDSQLPKDRFSAERLKGVDSTLKIQPAKLEDSAVYLCASSLDPQFDYGYTFGSGTRLTVV.

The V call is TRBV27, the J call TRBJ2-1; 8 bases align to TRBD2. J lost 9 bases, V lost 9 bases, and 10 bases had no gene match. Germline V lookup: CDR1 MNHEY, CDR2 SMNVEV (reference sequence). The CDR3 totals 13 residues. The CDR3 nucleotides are TGTGCCAGTTATAGCGGGGTGGGAATTGAGCAGTTCTTC. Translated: CASYSGVGIEQFF.

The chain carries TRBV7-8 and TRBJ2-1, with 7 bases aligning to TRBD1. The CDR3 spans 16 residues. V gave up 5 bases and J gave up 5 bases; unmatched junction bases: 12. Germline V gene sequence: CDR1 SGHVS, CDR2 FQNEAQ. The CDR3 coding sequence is TGTGCCAGCAGCCCTCGTGGGTCGGGACAGAACAATGAGCAGTTCTTC. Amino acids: CASSPRGSGQNNEQFF.

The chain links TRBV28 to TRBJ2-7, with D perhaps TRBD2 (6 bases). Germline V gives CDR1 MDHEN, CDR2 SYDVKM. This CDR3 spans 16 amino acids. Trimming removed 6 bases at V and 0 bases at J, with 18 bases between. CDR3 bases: TGTGCCAGCAGCCCCAGACTAGTTTTAGTCTCCTACGAGCAGTACTTC. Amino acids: CASSPRLVLVSYEQYF.

CDR3 region: CASSLEMAPLYEQYF. CDR3 DNA: TGTGCCAGCAGCTTGGAAATGGCCCCTTTATACGAGCAGTACTTC. The V and J genes are TRBV5-8 and TRBJ2-7, with D unclear. The CDR3 runs 15 residues. The V end was cut by 0 bases, the J end by 4 bases, with 14 bases between. The germline V gene has CDR1 SGHTS and CDR2 YDEGEE.

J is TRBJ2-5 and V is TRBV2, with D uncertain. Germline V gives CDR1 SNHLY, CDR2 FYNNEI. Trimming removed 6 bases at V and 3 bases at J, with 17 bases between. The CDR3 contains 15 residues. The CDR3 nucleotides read TGTGCCAGCAGCTCCCCCTTCCGTCTCGAAGAGACCCAGTACTTC. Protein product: CASSSPFRLEETQYF.

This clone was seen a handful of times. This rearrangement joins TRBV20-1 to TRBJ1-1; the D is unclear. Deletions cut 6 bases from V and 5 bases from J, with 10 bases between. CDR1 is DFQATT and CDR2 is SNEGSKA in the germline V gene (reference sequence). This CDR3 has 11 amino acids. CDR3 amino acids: CSARFGTEAFF. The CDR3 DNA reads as TGCAGTGCCCGATTCGGGACTGAAGCTTTCTTT.

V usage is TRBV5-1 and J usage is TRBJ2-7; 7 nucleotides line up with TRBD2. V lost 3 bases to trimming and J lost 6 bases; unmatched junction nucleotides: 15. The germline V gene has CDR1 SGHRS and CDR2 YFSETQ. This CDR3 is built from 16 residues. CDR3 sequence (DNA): TGCGCCAGCAGCTCCTGGTCACTAGCGACGGGGGGCGAGCAGTACTTC. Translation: CASSSWSLATGGEQYF.

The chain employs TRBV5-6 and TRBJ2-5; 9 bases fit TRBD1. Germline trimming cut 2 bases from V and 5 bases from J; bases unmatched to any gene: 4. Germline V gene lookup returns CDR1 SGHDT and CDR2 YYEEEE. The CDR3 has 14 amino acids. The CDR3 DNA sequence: TGTGCCAGCAGCTTACAGGGGGCCAGGGAGACCCAGTACTTC. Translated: CASSLQGARETQYF.

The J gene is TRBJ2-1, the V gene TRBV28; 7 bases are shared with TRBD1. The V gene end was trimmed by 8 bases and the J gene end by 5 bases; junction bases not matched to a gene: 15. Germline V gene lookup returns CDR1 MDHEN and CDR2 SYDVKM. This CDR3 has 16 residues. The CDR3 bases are TGTGCCAGCCCGAGCCTGACAGGGAGTGGGGACAATGAGCAGTTCTTC. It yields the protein CASPSLTGSGDNEQFF.

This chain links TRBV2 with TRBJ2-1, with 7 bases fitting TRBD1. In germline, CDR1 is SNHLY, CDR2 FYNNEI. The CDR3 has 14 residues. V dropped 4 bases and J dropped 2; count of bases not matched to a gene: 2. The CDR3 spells CASSGQGTYNEQFF. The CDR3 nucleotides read TGTGCCAGCAGTGGACAGGGTACCTACAATGAGCAGTTCTTC.

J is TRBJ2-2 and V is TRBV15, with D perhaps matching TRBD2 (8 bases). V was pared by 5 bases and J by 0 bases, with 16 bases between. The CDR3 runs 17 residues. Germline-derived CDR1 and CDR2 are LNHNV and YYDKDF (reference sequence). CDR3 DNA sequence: TGTGCCACCAGCTCCGGGAGGGGGACAGCGAACACCGGGGAGCTGTTTTTT. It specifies CATSSGRGTANTGELFF.